This is a list of T cell receptor beta chains from one sample in a study of blood T cell repertoires in COVID-19. The protocol was immunoSEQ multiplex PCR, while the TCRdb copy is restricted to in-frame clones and leaves out a portion. The data contain 150,000 to 200,000 clones, approximately 86% of them singletons. What was sequenced was peripheral blood. The receptors were gathered from a middle-aged man with active or convalescent COVID-19. Each CDR3 is given with its conserved first and last residue. The order of the fields is J gene, D gene, clone size, V gene, CDR3 length, CDR3 DNA, CDR3 protein. The D gene is left open where the match is weak. The size entry is marked missing in some rows and otherwise reads once, few, many or a size class.

TRBJ2-5	TRBD2	.	TRBV9	18	TGTGCCAGCAGCGCAAGTCGGGTTTCGGGACTAGCGGGAGAGACCCAGTACTTC	CASSASRVSGLAGETQYF
TRBJ1-5	TRBD1	.	TRBV18	14	TGTGCCAGCTCAGTCCAGGGGGCAATTCAGCCCCAGCATTTT	CASSVQGAIQPQHF
TRBJ2-7	.	.	TRBV29-1	13	TGCAGCGTTGACAGGAGGAGCTCCTACGAGCAGTACTTC	CSVDRRSSYEQYF
TRBJ1-1	.	few	TRBV7-3	14	TGTGCCAGCAGCTTGGGACATCAGAACACTGAAGCTTTCTTT	CASSLGHQNTEAFF
TRBJ2-5	TRBD1	.	TRBV3-1/TRBV3-2	15	TGTGCCAGCAGCCAAGATCTTAACAGGGGGGAGACCCAGTACTTC	CASSQDLNRGETQYF
TRBJ1-6	.	.	TRBV18	15	TGTGCCAGCTCACCCAACAGGGCGTCCAATTCACCCCTCCACTTT	CASSPNRASNSPLHF
TRBJ1-1	.	.	TRBV11-2	16	TGTGCCAGCAGCGAAGCGGGGGGCGCGATGAACACTGAAGCTTTCTTT	CASSEAGGAMNTEAFF
TRBJ2-2	.	.	TRBV6-6	17	TGTGCCAGCAGTCCACTGACAGTACCCGCGAACACCGGGGAGCTGTTTTTT	CASSPLTVPANTGELFF
TRBJ2-2	TRBD2	.	TRBV6-2/TRBV6-3	15	TGTGCCAGCAGTGTCGGGGGGGCGAACACCGGGGAGCTGTTTTTT	CASSVGGANTGELFF
TRBJ2-7	.	once	TRBV6-5	12	TGTGCCAGCAGAGGACGGGGCTACGAGCAGTACTTC	CASRGRGYEQYF
TRBJ2-3	TRBD1	once	TRBV6-5	14	TGTGCCAGCACCCAAGGGACAGGCACAGATACGCAGTATTTT	CASTQGTGTDTQYF
TRBJ1-1	.	.	TRBV2	13	TGTGCCAGGACAGTGGGGCCGGGCACTGAAGCTTTCTTT	CARTVGPGTEAFF
TRBJ1-5	TRBD1	.	TRBV12-5	18	TGTGCTAGTGGTTTGCTGACAGGGCGCACCCATGACAATCAGCCCCAGCATTTT	CASGLLTGRTHDNQPQHF
TRBJ1-2	.	.	TRBV12-5	13	TGTGCTAGTGGTTTCAGATCTAACTATGGCTACACCTTC	CASGFRSNYGYTF
TRBJ1-2	.	.	TRBV27	15	TGTGCCAGCAGTGAACAGGGAGTTAAGGACTATGGCTACACCTTC	CASSEQGVKDYGYTF
TRBJ2-7	TRBD1	.	TRBV3-1/TRBV3-2	13	TGTGCCAGCAGCCGTAATCGACAGGGTGGTACGAGCTTC	CASSRNRQGGTSF
TRBJ1-1	.	.	TRBV7-2	13	TGTGCCAGCAGCTTAGTAGGGAGGACTGAAGCTTTCTTT	CASSLVGRTEAFF
TRBJ2-5	TRBD2	.	TRBV2	15	TGTGCCAGCAGTGCTAGCGGGGGGGCCCCAGAGACCCAGTACTTC	CASSASGGAPETQYF
TRBJ1-4	.	.	TRBV5-1	15	TGCGCCAGCAGCTTGGGCAGGGCAACTAATGAAAAACTGTTTTTT	CASSLGRATNEKLFF
TRBJ2-1	TRBD2	.	TRBV3-1/TRBV3-2	16	TGTGCCAGCAGCCAGCAAACTAGCGGCCCCTACAATGAGCAGTTCTTC	CASSQQTSGPYNEQFF
TRBJ2-3	.	.	TRBV27	15	TGTGCCAGCAGTTTAGGAGGGGCTAACACAGATACGCAGTATTTT	CASSLGGANTDTQYF
TRBJ1-2	.	.	TRBV4-2	15	TGTGCCAGCAGCCAAGATGCGGGGGCAATGAATGGCTACACCTTC	CASSQDAGAMNGYTF
TRBJ1-4	.	.	TRBV29-1	13	TGCAGCATCAGGGGATCTGGTGGTGAAAAACTGTTTTTT	CSIRGSGGEKLFF
TRBJ1-1	TRBD1	few	TRBV9	14	TGTGCCAGCGGTGAGGGACAGAGTAACACTGAAGCTTTCTTT	CASGEGQSNTEAFF
TRBJ1-2	.	.	TRBV5-1	16	TGCGCCAGCAGCTTGGATCCGGGACACGTCGCCCATGGCTACACCTTC	CASSLDPGHVAHGYTF
TRBJ1-4	.	once	TRBV7-9	13	TGTGCCAGCATAGGACAGAGTAATGAAAAACTGTTTTTT	CASIGQSNEKLFF